Following are 19 T cell receptor beta chains from one sample sequenced in a study of T-cell reconstitution after alpha-beta-depleted transplantation in children. Preparation of the TCRbeta library involved a method that used unique molecular identifiers. Each CDR3 protein is one row after TCRdb ran MiXCR on the PCR reads. Of about 110,000 distinct CDR3 sequences listed, 5% to 8% are singletons. The sample consisted of PBMCs, mostly from graft donor cells, taken 360 days after TCRalphabeta/CD19-depleted stem cell transplant. The origin of the receptors is a male patient between 2 and 15 years old who had a stem cell transplant for acute lymphoblastic leukemia, so the T cells may come from the graft donor.

The table lists this clonotype with many counts. This chain links TRBV20-1 with TRBJ1-6; D might be TRBD1 (5 bases). The CDR3 totals 13 residues. With 1 base removed from V and 9 bases from J, the gap between germline ends came to 10 bases. Per germline, CDR1 DFQATT and CDR2 SNEGSKA (reference sequence). CDR3 residues: CSARGQGVSPLHF. For the CDR3, the DNA is TGCAGTGCTAGAGGGCAGGGTGTTTCACCCCTCCACTTT.

This clonotype was seen at least ten times. This sequence joins TRBV29-1 and TRBJ2-1, with D unclear. Germline V gives CDR1 SQVTM, CDR2 ANQGSEA. This CDR3 is built from 11 residues. Trimming pared 4 bases from V and 4 bases from J, leaving 5 bases between. The CDR3 nucleotides read TGCAGCGTTGTTGCTTACAATGAGCAGTTCTTC. Protein: CSVVAYNEQFF.

Many counts were recorded for this clonotype. This chain uses TRBV4-3 with TRBJ1-5, with a weak D call TRBD1 (6 bases). V was clipped by 4 bases and J by 5 bases, with 15 bases between them. Germline lookup yields CDR1 LGHNA and CDR2 YSLEER. There are 15 residues in the CDR3. In nucleotides, the CDR3 is TGCGCCAGCAGCCTACTACTAGGGGGACATCAGCCCCAGCATTTT. Its translation: CASSLLLGGHQPQHF.

This clonotype was detected many times. V gene TRBV5-5 combines with J gene TRBJ2-1, with TRBD1 identical over 8 bases. Germline trimming cut 0 bases from V and 4 bases from J; bases unmatched to any gene: 3. Germline values: CDR1 SGHKS, CDR2 YYEKEE (reference sequence). The CDR3 is 15 amino acids. The CDR3 DNA sequence: TGTGCCAGCAGCTTGGCCGGGACAGGTTACAATGAGCAGTTCTTC. Protein product: CASSLAGTGYNEQFF.

V and J are TRBV4-2 and TRBJ2-7; TRBD2 agrees at 14 bases. The CDR3 is 16 residues long. Germline V gives CDR1 LGHNA, CDR2 YNFKEQ. The J segment lost 2 bases and the V segment lost 3 bases, leaving 3 bases of the junction unmatched. The CDR3 DNA is TGTGCCAGCAGCCAGGGACTAGCGGGGGTGACCTACGAGCAGTACTTC. This codes for CASSQGLAGVTYEQYF.

This clonotype was detected a few times. The chain combines TRBV4-3 with TRBJ1-5; 9 nucleotides align to TRBD1. V lost 0 bases to trimming and J lost 5 bases; unmatched junction nucleotides: 5. CDR3 length: 16 residues. Germline V lookup: CDR1 LGHNA, CDR2 YSLEER. The CDR3 sequence is CASSQDDGQGYQPQHF. The CDR3 DNA is TGCGCCAGCAGCCAAGATGACGGACAGGGGTATCAGCCCCAGCATTTT.

V and J are TRBV7-2 and TRBJ2-7, with D perhaps matching TRBD1 (5 bases). Germline assignment: CDR1 SGHTA and CDR2 FQGNSA. Trimming stripped 2 bases from V and 0 bases from J, with 17 bases between. There are 17 residues in the CDR3. The CDR3 DNA reads TGTGCCAGCAGCTTAATAGCCTCCGGACACAACTCCTACGAGCAGTACTTC. Translation: CASSLIASGHNSYEQYF.

There are many counts of this clonotype. The genes are TRBV12-5 and TRBJ2-1; D not resolved. Trimming removed 6 bases at V and 8 bases at J, with 8 bases between. This CDR3 is built from 11 residues. Germline assignment: CDR1 LGHNT and CDR2 FRNRAP. CDR3 in DNA: TGTGCTAGTGGCCCCCCGGATGAGCAGTTCTTC. This codes for CASGPPDEQFF.

There are many counts of this clonotype. V is TRBV4-3 and J is TRBJ2-1; unclear D gene. CDR3 size: 15 residues. V was trimmed by 0 bases and J by 4 bases, leaving 10 bases between them. Looked up from germline, CDR1 is LGHNA and CDR2 is YSLEER. CDR3 region: CASSQDLGPYNEQFF. In nucleotides, the CDR3 is TGCGCCAGCAGCCAAGATCTCGGGCCTTACAATGAGCAGTTCTTC.

This clonotype was counted at least ten times. The chain recombines TRBV20-1 with TRBJ1-4; D is undetermined. Trimming removed 3 bases at V and 5 bases at J, with 10 bases between. Looked up from germline, CDR1 is DFQATT and CDR2 is SNEGSKA (reference sequence). CDR3 length: 13 amino acids. The CDR3 loop is CSARKTANEKLFF. For the CDR3, the DNA is TGCAGTGCTAGGAAGACTGCCAATGAAAAACTGTTTTTT.

There are many counts of this clonotype. V and J are TRBV7-9 and TRBJ2-7; 9 nucleotides align to TRBD1. V shed 4 bases and J 0 bases; nucleotides not matched to a gene: 7. The CDR3 is made up of 16 amino acids. From germline, CDR1 is SEHNR and CDR2 FQNEAQ (reference sequence). CDR3 region: CASSYDRGDRSYEQYF. CDR3 coding DNA: TGTGCCAGCAGCTACGACAGGGGGGACCGCTCCTACGAGCAGTACTTC.

This clonotype came up a few times. The chain uses TRBV11-2 and TRBJ1-2, with TRBD1 identical over 10 bases. CDR1 is SGHAT, CDR2 FQNNGV, per germline. The CDR3 is made up of 14 amino acids. J gave up 7 bases and V 5 bases, and 7 bases lay outside the gene matches. The CDR3 protein is CASSPRTGGFGYTF. DNA for the CDR3: TGTGCCAGCAGCCCCCGGACAGGGGGTTTTGGCTACACCTTC.

The chain joins TRBV7-9 to TRBJ2-7; D is perhaps TRBD2 (6 bases). This CDR3 spans 15 amino acids. CDR1 is SEHNR, CDR2 FQNEAQ, per germline (reference sequence). Between the trimmed V and J ends, which lost 5 bases and 5 bases, there was a span of 19 bases. CDR3 in DNA: TGTGCCAGCAGCCCCTCGCGGGGAAGGGCACACGAGCAGTACTTC. Translated, it gives CASSPSRGRAHEQYF.

In this sample, this clonotype turned up a few times. The rearrangement joins TRBV28 to TRBJ2-5; D gene unclear. Looked up from germline, CDR1 is MDHEN and CDR2 is SYDVKM. There are 13 residues in the CDR3. V lost 4 bases and J lost 4, with 10 bases in between. CDR3 DNA: TGTGCCAGCAGTTCGGACCTCCCAGAGACCCAGTACTTC. Translation: CASSSDLPETQYF. Based on the CDR3 plus reference TRBV28 and TRBJ2-5, the full variable domain is DVKVTQSSRYLVKRTGEKVFLECVQDMDHENMFWYRQDPGLGLRLIYFSYDVKMKEKGDIPEGYSVSREKKERFSLILESASTNQTSMYLCASSSDLPETQYFGPGTRLLVL.

This clonotype was observed many times. The chain employs TRBV28 and TRBJ2-2; 8 bases fit TRBD2. V was pared by 1 base and J by 4 bases, with 5 bases of the junction left unmatched. Germline V gives CDR1 MDHEN, CDR2 SYDVKM. There are 16 residues in the CDR3. In nucleotides, the CDR3 is TGTGCCAGCAGTTTATCGGGGACTAGGCTCACCGGGGAGCTGTTTTTT. Residues: CASSLSGTRLTGELFF.

This clonotype was found many times. The rearrangement links TRBV27 to TRBJ2-7; maybe TRBD2 (6 bases). This CDR3 comprises 11 residues. The V end was cut by 8 bases, the J end by 3 bases, with 8 bases between. Germline lookup yields CDR1 MNHEY and CDR2 SMNVEV (reference sequence). This CDR3 reads CASRRGYEQYF. The CDR3 nucleotides read TGTGCCAGCCGGCGGGGCTACGAGCAGTACTTC.

This clonotype was picked up many times. This chain links TRBV28 with TRBJ2-1; TRBD2 is a possible D gene (6 bases). The ends were cut back, 3 bases at V and 5 bases at J, with 17 bases in the middle. Looked up from germline, CDR1 is MDHEN and CDR2 is SYDVKM. This CDR3 has 16 amino acids. This chain's CDR3 is CASSLARREWDNEQFF. In nucleotides, the CDR3 is TGTGCCAGCAGTTTGGCGAGGCGGGAATGGGACAATGAGCAGTTCTTC.

This clonotype was detected only a few times. This chain links TRBV9 with TRBJ2-1; 10 bases agree with TRBD2. The CDR3 totals 15 residues. Germline CDR1 SGDLS, CDR2 YYNGEE. V lost 1 base to trimming and J lost 7 bases; unmatched junction nucleotides: 5. CDR3 coding DNA: TGTGCCAGCAGCGTACCAGCGGGAGGGCCGAATGAGCAGTTCTTC. Encoded protein: CASSVPAGGPNEQFF.

This clonotype was counted a few times. The V call is TRBV6-5, the J call TRBJ2-1, with a weak D call TRBD1 (6 bases). The CDR3 totals 17 residues. Per the germline V gene, CDR1 is MNHEY and CDR2 is SVGAGI. V was cut by 2 bases and J by 8 bases, with 22 bases left in between. The CDR3 DNA is TGTGCCAGCAGTTACGGTCCCGTACGGGACACCCAGGATGAGCAGTTCTTC. This translates into CASSYGPVRDTQDEQFF.